This is a list of T cell receptor beta chains from one sample in a study of immune evolution from preneoplasia to lung adenocarcinoma. TCRdb's copy holds only in-frame clones and misses some; the assay was immunoSEQ multiplex PCR. This table holds approximately 2,000 clones, 82% found once. Sequences were obtained from FFPE adjacent normal lung tissue. The receptors stem from a person aged 70 to 85 with lung adenocarcinoma. The CDR3 runs from the conserved cysteine through the conserved F or W. D genes are given only for firm matches. Rows may omit the clone size; those that give it use once, few, many or a size class.

size: .
V: TRBV7-2
D: .
J: TRBJ2-1
CDR3: CASSLIRNEQFF
DNA: TGTGCCAGCAGCTTAATACGGAATGAGCAGTTCTTC

size: few
V: TRBV30
D: .
J: TRBJ1-5
CDR3: CAWSVRAGRGNQPQHF
DNA: TGTGCCTGGAGTGTACGGGCAGGGAGAGGCAATCAGCCCCAGCATTTT

size: once
V: TRBV4-2
D: TRBD2
J: TRBJ2-5
CDR3: CASSQAPLGAGQETQYF
DNA: TGTGCCAGCAGCCAGGCTCCCCTCGGAGCGGGGCAAGAGACCCAGTACTTC

size: .
V: TRBV27
D: .
J: TRBJ2-5
CDR3: CASSPGAETQYF
DNA: TGTGCCAGCAGCCCAGGGGCAGAGACCCAGTACTTC

size: .
V: TRBV18
D: .
J: TRBJ1-1
CDR3: CASSQEGGITEAFF
DNA: TGTGCCAGCTCACAAGAAGGGGGAATCACTGAAGCTTTCTTT

size: .
V: TRBV30
D: .
J: TRBJ2-3
CDR3: CAWSVRGNLDGTQYF
DNA: TGTGCCTGGAGTGTACGTGGAAATCTGGATGGGACGCAGTATTTT

size: .
V: TRBV5-1
D: TRBD2
J: TRBJ2-5
CDR3: CASRPTSGRETQYF
DNA: TGCGCCAGCAGGCCCACTAGCGGGCGGGAGACCCAGTACTTC

size: .
V: TRBV6-5
D: .
J: TRBJ2-3
CDR3: CASSSAARWTDTQYF
DNA: TGTGCCAGCAGCAGCGCAGCTCGGTGGACAGATACGCAGTATTTT

size: .
V: TRBV11-2
D: TRBD2
J: TRBJ2-5
CDR3: CASSLEREETQYF
DNA: TGTGCCAGCAGCTTAGAGCGGGAGGAGACCCAGTACTTC

size: .
V: TRBV7-7
D: .
J: TRBJ2-1
CDR3: CASSPGSGDNEQFF
DNA: TGTGCTAGCAGCCCCGGGTCGGGGGACAATGAGCAGTTCTTC

size: once
V: TRBV7-9
D: TRBD1
J: TRBJ1-2
CDR3: CASSNQGAGYTF
DNA: TGTGCCAGCAGCAACCAGGGGGCTGGCTACACCTTC

size: .
V: TRBV19
D: TRBD1
J: TRBJ2-3
CDR3: CASSIPGQGAVDTQYF
DNA: TGTGCCAGTAGTATCCCCGGACAGGGGGCGGTTGATACGCAGTATTTT

size: .
V: TRBV6-5
D: .
J: TRBJ1-5
CDR3: CASSYSSDQPQHF
DNA: TGTGCCAGCAGTTACTCCAGTGATCAGCCCCAGCATTTT

size: few
V: TRBV19
D: .
J: TRBJ2-7
CDR3: CASSIFGEQYF
DNA: TGTGCCAGTAGTATCTTTGGCGAGCAGTACTTC

size: .
V: TRBV20-1
D: .
J: TRBJ2-5
CDR3: CSAGEETQYF
DNA: TGCAGTGCTGGAGAAGAGACCCAGTACTTC